This entry features one T cell receptor (beta chain) sequence. The entry originates in a study of CD8 T cells in Susac syndrome. Random hexamers served to reverse transcribe about 0.45 to 1 ug RNA. In TCRdb, the immunoSEQ multiplex PCR reads were re-called with MiXCR into one record per CDR3 protein. The table records 330,000 or so distinct CDR3 sequences, 89% of them present only once. In contrast to the negatively isolated CD8+ and CD4+ T cells, TEMRA cells were FACS-enriched. The germline V and J ends were trimmed by 1 base and 6 bases, with 13 bases remaining between them. The CDR3 consists of 14 residues.

The TCR sequence derives from a human donor with multiple sclerosis. The specimen was CD8+ T cells from PBMCs. The genes are TRBV12-3 or TRBV12-4 and TRBJ2-7, with D perhaps assigned TRBD1 or TRBD2 (5 bases each). The CDR3: CASSLGGGLPEQYF. DNA of the CDR3: TGTGCCAGCAGTTTAGGTGGGGGATTACCCGAGCAGTACTTC.